This T cell receptor beta chain was identified in a study of blood T cell repertoires in COVID-19. In assigning cohorts, the study relied on participant-reported clinical history. The protocol was immunoSEQ multiplex PCR, while the TCRdb copy is restricted to in-frame clones and leaves out a portion. The sample records about 250,000 clones, about nine tenths being singletons. The receptor was derived from a woman in her thirties with acute COVID-19. Sequencing used PBMCs or T cells enriched from blood (not recorded which).

CDR3 DNA: TGTGCCAGCAGCCAGGCATTAGCGGGGGGCTACAATGAGCAGTTCTTC. Translation gives CASSQALAGGYNEQFF. This rearrangement joins TRBV16 to TRBJ2-1, with 10 bases that match TRBD2. J was trimmed by 3 bases and V by 3 bases; bases with no gene match: 5. Germline CDR1 is KGHSY and CDR2 is FQNENV. The CDR3 loop spans 16 amino acids.